Listed below are T cell receptor beta chains from one sample, sequenced in a study of CD8 T cells in Susac syndrome. Using its own MiXCR run on the immunoSEQ multiplex PCR reads, TCRdb lists one record per CDR3 protein. The sample records some 200,000 distinct CDR3 sequences, about 95% being singletons. Sequencing was done on a sample of CD4+ T cells from PBMCs. The receptors come from a human donor with multiple sclerosis. Both conserved end residues are part of each CDR3. D genes are given only for firm matches. Expanded clones get a size class; other rows say once, few or many, or leave the size out.

V gene	D gene	J gene	clone size	CDR3 DNA	CDR3 protein
TRBV20-1	TRBD2	TRBJ2-2	-	TGCAGTGCTAGAGATTTGGCGGGAGGGCGTACCGGGGAGCTGTTTTTT	CSARDLAGGRTGELFF
TRBV4-1	TRBD1	TRBJ2-7	-	TGCGCCAGCAGAGTAGGCCTACAGGGGGACCTTAACGAGCAGTACTTC	CASRVGLQGDLNEQYF
TRBV11-2	-	TRBJ2-7	-	TGTGCCAGCAGCCTCAGACAGACCAACCTTTACTACGAGCAGTACTTC	CASSLRQTNLYYEQYF
TRBV4-1	-	TRBJ2-4	-	TGCGCCAGCCGACAAAGCGTCCTAGCCAAAAACATTCAGTACTTC	CASRQSVLAKNIQYF
TRBV11-2	TRBD1	TRBJ2-3	-	TGTGCCAGCAGCCAGTCGGGACAGGGGGCAGATACGCAGTATTTT	CASSQSGQGADTQYF
TRBV27	-	TRBJ1-4	-	TGTGCCAGCAGTTTATTCTCTGGGGATGCGGAAAAACTGTTTTTT	CASSLFSGDAEKLFF
TRBV9	-	TRBJ2-7	-	TGTGCCAGCAGCGCATCCTCCCACGAGCAGTACTTC	CASSASSHEQYF
TRBV20-1	TRBD1	TRBJ1-2	-	TGCAGTGCCCCACAGGGGGCGACTAACTATGGCTACACCTTC	CSAPQGATNYGYTF
TRBV5-1	TRBD1	TRBJ1-1	-	TGCGCCAGCAGCTTAACCGGGACAGGGATGATGAACACTGAAGCTTTCTTT	CASSLTGTGMMNTEAFF
TRBV6-6	-	TRBJ1-2	-	TGTGCCAGCAGTTACGACAGTCACTATGGCTACACCTTC	CASSYDSHYGYTF
TRBV27	-	TRBJ2-7	once	TGTGCCAGCAGTTTAGAGGACATAGACTACGAGCAGTACTTC	CASSLEDIDYEQYF
TRBV6-5	TRBD1	TRBJ2-1	-	TGTGCCAGCAGCAGGACAGGGGATCGTGAGCAGTTCTTC	CASSRTGDREQFF
TRBV29-1	-	TRBJ2-3	-	TGCAGCGTTGAACCCGGGGATGGATCAGATACGCAGTATTTT	CSVEPGDGSDTQYF
TRBV4-1	-	TRBJ2-6	-	TGCGCCAGCAGCCAAGGGGGGGCAGGGGCCAACGTCCTGACTTTC	CASSQGGAGANVLTF
TRBV29-1	-	TRBJ2-5	-	TGCAGCGCAGGGTTTGCGGGCGAGGGGACCCAGTACTTC	CSAGFAGEGTQYF
TRBV30	-	TRBJ2-4	-	TGTGCCTACCAAGGGGGGGATATAAAAAACATTCAGTACTTC	CAYQGGDIKNIQYF
TRBV3-1	-	TRBJ2-7	-	TGTGCCAGCAGCTCTGTCTACGAGCAGTACTTC	CASSSVYEQYF
TRBV7-9	-	TRBJ2-5	-	TGTGCCAGCAGCTTCGCGGTCCAAGAGACCCAGTACTTC	CASSFAVQETQYF
TRBV28	-	TRBJ2-1	-	TGTGCCAGCAGTCCCCCAGGCGTCTACAATGAGCAGTTCTTC	CASSPPGVYNEQFF
TRBV7-2	-	TRBJ2-7	-	TGTGCCAGCAGCTTAGTTGGCGGGTACTCCTACGAGCAGTACTTC	CASSLVGGYSYEQYF
TRBV29-1	TRBD2	TRBJ2-7	-	TGCAGCGTTGAGGCTAGCGGGCTAAAAGAGCAGTACTTC	CSVEASGLKEQYF
TRBV11-3	TRBD1	TRBJ1-3	-	TGTGCCAGCAGCTCGGGACAGTTGAACACCATATATTTT	CASSSGQLNTIYF
TRBV7-2	TRBD2	TRBJ2-5	-	TGTGCCAGCAGCTTAGGCCTACTAGCGGGGGGCCAAGAGACCCAGTACTTC	CASSLGLLAGGQETQYF
TRBV5-1	-	TRBJ2-5	once	TGCGCCAGCAGCCGCGCCGGACAGCAAGAGACCCAGTACTTC	CASSRAGQQETQYF
TRBV7-2	TRBD2	TRBJ2-5	-	TGTGCCAGCAGCTCTAGCGGGGGGGCGCAGTACTTC	CASSSSGGAQYF
TRBV20-1	TRBD2	TRBJ2-3	-	TGCAGTGCAATCGGGGGGGCGGTTCCAGATACGCAGTATTTT	CSAIGGAVPDTQYF
TRBV20-1	-	TRBJ2-7	-	TGCAGTGCTAGCGGGAGTGGTCCCTACGAGCAGTACTTC	CSASGSGPYEQYF
TRBV5-1	TRBD2	TRBJ2-1	-	TGCGCCAGCAGCTTGGGCCAGCGGGGATACTACAATGAGCAGTTCTTC	CASSLGQRGYYNEQFF
TRBV27	TRBD2	TRBJ2-7	-	TGTGCCAGCAGTTGGGCGGGACTAGCGGGAGTGGGGCCCTACGAGCAGTACTTC	CASSWAGLAGVGPYEQYF
TRBV29-1	TRBD2	TRBJ2-1	-	TGCAGCGTTGCTACTAGCGGGAGGGCGAATGAGCAGTTCTTC	CSVATSGRANEQFF
TRBV12-3/TRBV12-4	-	TRBJ1-2	-	TGTGCCAGCAGTATAGCCGGTAACTATGGCTACACCTTC	CASSIAGNYGYTF
TRBV6-5	TRBD2	TRBJ2-7	-	TGTGCCAGACCCAGGGAGGGCGGGAACGAGCAGTACTTC	CARPREGGNEQYF
TRBV4-2	-	TRBJ2-7	-	TGTGCCAGCAGCCCAGGACAGATCGGCGAGCAGTACTTC	CASSPGQIGEQYF
TRBV9	-	TRBJ2-5	-	TGTGCCAGCAGCGTACTCGGGACAAGAGAGACCCAGTACTTC	CASSVLGTRETQYF
TRBV28	TRBD1	TRBJ1-5	-	TGTGCCAGCAGTTCGGGACAGGGGCTCGGAGGAAATCAGCCCCAGCATTTT	CASSSGQGLGGNQPQHF
TRBV12-3/TRBV12-4	-	TRBJ1-4	-	TGTGCCAGCAGTCGGAGGGGCGATGGAAAACTGTTTTTT	CASSRRGDGKLFF
TRBV7-3	TRBD1	TRBJ2-7	-	TGTGCCAGCAGCGCCCGGACAGGGAGCGAGCAGTACTTC	CASSARTGSEQYF
TRBV3-1	-	TRBJ1-1	-	TGTGCCAGCTCTTCGCTGGCTGAAGCTTTCTTT	CASSSLAEAFF
TRBV12-3/TRBV12-4	-	TRBJ2-5	-	TGTGCCAGCAGCCTGGGCCCAGAGACCCAGTACTTC	CASSLGPETQYF
TRBV12-3/TRBV12-4	TRBD2	TRBJ2-5	-	TGTGCCAGCAGTCGGACTAGCGGGGGGGCAGGACAAGAGACCCAGTACTTC	CASSRTSGGAGQETQYF
TRBV15	TRBD1	TRBJ2-2	-	TGTGCCACCAGCAGAGGGGACAGGGGAACCGGGGAGCTGTTTTTT	CATSRGDRGTGELFF